This TCR beta chain was recorded in a study of PD-1 blockade in classical Hodgkin lymphoma (dated by TCRdb to 2019 to 2021). For the wider study: Nivolumab dosing was 3 mg/kg intravenously every 2 weeks, continuing until either disease progression or unacceptable toxicity. A peripheral blood immune signature of response to PD-1 blockade in classical Hodgkin lymphoma was defined using TCR beta sequencing and CyTOF.

Broad study findings and their caveats: The study covered only a single clinical trial cohort, and the causes of the repertoire differences, possibly disease activity or prior therapy, were still not defined. Patients starting nivolumab less than 1 year after ASCT had lower diversity and were excluded from later analyses to avoid confounding by immune reconstitution. Baseline diversity similar to that of newly diagnosed patients was observed in trial patients achieving complete response, whereas significantly lower diversity was observed in partial responders and progressors. Baseline TCR diversity was reported as lower in newly diagnosed patients than in healthy donors, and lower still in relapsed/refractory patients. By C4D1, a significant rise was seen in CD4+ TCR diversity but not in CD8+ TCR diversity (p=0.0027 vs p=0.16), and the rise was most apparent among complete responders (p=0.02).

The junction shows trimming of 0 bases on V and 0 bases on J, and the gene matches do not reach 5 bases of it. There are 17 amino acids in the CDR3, from cysteine to phenylalanine inclusive. The kept DNA is CDR3 alone, 51 bases in frame from the first base. Via the germline V gene, CDR1 is MGHRA and CDR2 YSYEKL. Genomic DNA was isolated using the Qiagen DNeasy kit from unsorted PBMCs as well as from negatively selected CD4+ and CD8+ fractions. Amplification of TCR beta CDR3 regions was done by immunoSEQ multiplex PCR with primers that anneal to V and J segments. A synthetic immune receptor repertoire was used to minimize amplification bias, and any remaining bias was removed computationally after sequencing. Processing in the source paper ran as follows. Repertoire diversity was quantified as the Shannon entropy index using custom Python scripts. Unsorted, CD4+ and CD8+ repertoires were analyzed separately, except for combined analyses in which CD4+ and CD8+ sequences were merged in silico. Clonal expansion was defined as a frequency increase of at least 2-fold after treatment compared with C1D1, and clones undetected at baseline were assigned a pseudocount of 0.5. Clones with 0 or 1 copy at C1D1 were defined as singleton clones, while clones with 2 or more copies were defined as non-singleton clones. Clones expanded in unsorted samples were annotated as CD4+, CD8+ or unknown by matching protein sequences in sorted samples from the same patient. Wilcoxon tests on paired samples were used to test diversity changes from C1D1 to C4D1. In TCRdb, the immuneACCESS table is reduced to in-frame sequences with V and J assigned. These tables do not hold every clone; where another copy was compared, an unresolved V gene accounts for under half, and the others remain unexplained. V and J calls and clone size are those listed in that table; D and trimming were worked out from the DNA. A total of 11,000 or so clones appear in this sample, around 82% of them only once. The ten largest clones represent around two fifths of the sample.

Explained via the paper, the time point label denotes: cycle 1 day 1 (C1D1), immediately before nivolumab initiation. All trial patients had relapsed after autologous stem cell transplantation, with cohorts A, B and C differing in prior brentuximab vedotin exposure. Magnetic negative selection with a Miltenyi CD8+ T cell isolation kit was used to purify CD8+ T cells from thawed PBMCs. The trial cohort comprised a few dozen patients with relapsed/refractory classical Hodgkin lymphoma whose best overall responses were complete response, partial response or progressive disease. Single-agent nivolumab was administered to trial patients in the multi-cohort phase II CheckMate 205 trial. An independent review committee assessed best overall response by applying the 2007 International Working Group response criteria. Trial PBMCs were collected just before the start of nivolumab (C1D1) and during therapy at cycle 2 day 1 and cycle 4 day 1. After peripheral blood was drawn into 8 mL Vacutainer Cell Preparation Tubes, PBMCs were isolated by centrifugation and then cryopreserved. Purified CD4+ and CD8+ fractions were generated only in cases for which an additional PBMC sample was available. Magnetically labelled cells were depleted on LS columns in a quadroMACS separator, and the flow-through was collected as the purified fraction.

Turning to this clone: Its target antigen remains unknown. It has no much larger one-base neighbor in the sample; base qualities were not kept.

This TCR derives from a human donor with classical Hodgkin lymphoma. This chain is built from TRBV4-1 and TRBJ2-1; 7 bases in the junction line up with TRBD2. Sequenced material: CD8+ T cells from blood, taken at baseline. The CDR3 reads as follows: CASSQEAGTNSYNEQFF. At the DNA level, the sequence is TGCGCCAGCAGCCAAGAAGCCGGGACTAACTCCTACAATGAGCAGTTCTTC.